Each of the 5 T cell receptor beta chains below was sequenced from the same sample in a study of T cell changes during pregnancy in multiple sclerosis. Method: immunoSEQ multiplex PCR; TCRdb's copy keeps in-frame clones and lacks some. Among some 74,000 clones listed, 85% to 95% were seen once. The material sequenced was peripheral blood, taken before pregnancy. All receptors come from a female donor with multiple sclerosis, enrolled in a pregnancy study.

The V call is TRBV2, the J call TRBJ2-3, with TRBD2 identical over 7 bases. Looked up from germline, CDR1 is SNHLY and CDR2 is FYNNEI. This CDR3 is 14 amino acids long. J lost 4 bases, V lost 3 bases, and 4 bases had no gene match. The CDR3 nucleotides are TGTGCCAGCAGTGACTGGGGAGGGCCAGATACGCAGTATTTT. This gives the protein CASSDWGGPDTQYF.

The chain recombines TRBV11-1 with TRBJ2-7; the match to TRBD2 covers 7 bases. Germline V lookup: CDR1 SGHAT, CDR2 FQDESV (reference sequence). CDR3 length: 15 residues. V trimming: 5 bases; J trimming: 3 bases; junction bases outside the gene matches: 10. CDR3 amino acids: CASSTVRGGSYEQYF. The CDR3 DNA follows: TGTGCCAGCAGCACCGTCCGGGGAGGGAGCTACGAGCAGTACTTC.

This chain connects TRBV13 to TRBJ2-1; TRBD2 matches 7 bases. The germline V gene encodes CDR1 PRHDT and CDR2 FYEKMQ (reference sequence). The CDR3 has 15 residues. Trimming removed 1 base from V and 7 bases from J; junction bases left unmatched: 7. The CDR3 DNA reads as TGTGCCAGCAGCTTAGTGGCGGGAGAATTAAATGAGCAGTTCTTC. It specifies CASSLVAGELNEQFF.

This chain uses TRBV10-3 with TRBJ2-7; TRBD2 matches 14 bases. CDR1 is ENHRY, CDR2 SYGVKD, per germline. V shed 2 bases, J shed 4 bases, and the junction held 1 base outside the gene matches. This CDR3 is built from 15 residues. The DNA for the CDR3 is TGTGCCATCAGTGAGGGGACTAGCGGGAGATACGAGCAGTACTTC. Translated: CAISEGTSGRYEQYF.

This chain uses TRBV7-2 with TRBJ2-7; D not certain. CDR1 SGHTA and CDR2 FQGNSA come from the germline V gene. V lost 7 bases, J lost 4 bases, and 8 bases lay in between. CDR3 length equals 11 residues. CDR3 loop: CASNSGYEQYF. In nucleotides, the CDR3 is TGTGCCAGCAACTCCGGTTACGAGCAGTACTTC.